This T cell receptor beta chain is drawn from a study of CD8 T cells in ankylosing spondylitis. This clonotype was detected ten times or more. The target antigen is unknown. After removal of 7 bases from V and 0 bases from J, the junction contained 10 bases not matched to a gene. Germline V gene sequence: CDR1 MDHEN, CDR2 SYDVKM. The CDR3 contains 18 residues. Construction of TCR beta libraries was performed using quantitative 5'-RACE with molecular barcodes. Using its own MiXCR run on the 5' RACE reads, TCRdb lists one record per CDR3 protein. Of about 200,000 distinct CDR3 sequences in the sample, 9.5% to 15% were seen once. Points from the study as a whole: Matched ankylosing spondylitis synovial fluid reportedly showed significant enrichment of disease-linked clones. Past studies reported some motif variants in reactive arthritis synovial fluid and blood.

This TCR came from a male donor with ankylosing spondylitis or in good health (not recorded which). The genes are TRBV28 and TRBJ2-1; 12 bases agree with TRBD2. Sample: blood, either unsorted or a sorted T cell fraction (not recorded which). The CDR3 loop reads CASTFGTSGGSSYNEQFF. Here the CDR3 DNA reads TGTGCCAGCACCTTTGGTACTAGCGGGGGGAGCTCCTACAATGAGCAGTTCTTC.